The 29 T cell receptor beta chains presented below share a single source sample, sequenced in a study of blood T cell repertoires in COVID-19 (dated by TCRdb to 2019 to 2021). Receptor amplification or capture employed the immunoSEQ multiplex PCR assay. TCRdb mirrors the immuneACCESS table, restricted to in-frame sequences. Some clones are absent from its copies; in checked studies, under half trace to an unresolved V gene, and the reason for the others is unknown. The sample records around 15,000 clones, approximately 85% of which are singletons. The ten most abundant clones make up about a fifth of the sample. The sequencing sample was made of peripheral blood. Receptor source: a man older than 75 with active COVID-19.

In DNA form, the CDR3 reads TGTGCCAGCAGCGTAGCGTTAGCCCAGGAGGGGACAGGGCCTTACGAGCAGTACTTC. Its protein is CASSVALAQEGTGPYEQYF. The V and J genes are TRBV9 and TRBJ2-7, with 9 bases matching TRBD1. J lost 4 bases, V lost 0 bases, and 17 bases had no gene match. Germline loops: CDR1 SGDLS, CDR2 YYNGEE. The CDR3 loop spans 19 amino acids.

The V and J genes are TRBV5-1 and TRBJ2-3; 7 nucleotides align to TRBD2. J gave up 3 bases and V 0 bases, and 7 bases lay outside the gene matches. The CDR3 totals 16 residues. CDR1 is SGHRS and CDR2 is YFSETQ in the germline V gene. The chain's CDR3 is CASSLGRTSGTDTQYF. In nucleotides, the CDR3 is TGCGCCAGCAGCTTGGGCAGGACTAGTGGGACAGATACGCAGTATTTT. Full variable domain (remainder filled in from reference TRBV5-1 and TRBJ2-3): KAGVTQTPRYLIKTRGQQVTLSCSPISGHRSVSWYQQTPGQGLQFLFEYFSETQRNKGNFPGRFSGRQFSNSRSEMNVSTLELGDSALYLCASSLGRTSGTDTQYFGPGTRLTVL.

The chain is built from TRBV7-2 and TRBJ1-2, with D possibly being TRBD1 (6 bases). Trimming stripped 1 base from V and 0 bases from J, with 6 bases between. The length of the CDR3 is 14 residues. Germline CDR1 SGHTA, CDR2 FQGNSA. The CDR3 DNA reads as TGTGCCAGCAGCTTAGGGACAGCTAACTATGGCTACACCTTC. Translating gives CASSLGTANYGYTF.

The J gene is TRBJ2-5, the V gene TRBV6-2 or TRBV6-3; 9 bases match TRBD2. Germline loops: CDR1 MNHEY, CDR2 SVGEGT. This CDR3 spans 17 amino acids. V dropped 0 bases and J dropped 3; count of bases not matched to a gene: 8. The CDR3 DNA is TGTGCCAGCAGTTACTCGGTCCGCCGACTAGCGGAAGAGACCCAGTACTTC. It translates to CASSYSVRRLAEETQYF.

The chain employs TRBV6-5 and TRBJ2-1, with 12 bases lining up with TRBD2. This CDR3 is built from 15 residues. Trimming cost V 0 bases and J 9 bases; bases outside gene matches: 3. The V gene's germline CDR1 is MNHEY and CDR2 SVGAGI. The CDR3 here is CASSYSGLAGFEQFF. As DNA, the CDR3 is TGTGCCAGCAGTTACTCTGGACTAGCGGGATTTGAGCAGTTCTTC.

The rearrangement joins TRBV10-3 to TRBJ1-5; D perhaps matches TRBD1 (5 bases). This CDR3 is 13 amino acids long. Germline V gene lookup returns CDR1 ENHRY and CDR2 SYGVKD. V gave up 4 bases and J gave up 5 bases, with 9 bases separating them. DNA for the CDR3: TGTGCCATCAGTGCCGGGGGGTATCAGCCCCAGCATTTT. This encodes CAISAGGYQPQHF.

The sample holds one count of this clone. The chain carries TRBV28 and TRBJ1-5, with TRBD1 identical over 8 bases. CDR3 length equals 14 residues. Germline V gene sequence: CDR1 MDHEN, CDR2 SYDVKM. The V gene end was trimmed by 6 bases and the J gene end by 6 bases; junction bases not matched to a gene: 7. CDR3: CASSPRGRAQPQHF. The CDR3, as DNA: TGTGCCAGCAGCCCCAGGGGGCGCGCTCAGCCCCAGCATTTT. Using reference TRBV28 and TRBJ1-5 for the parts outside the CDR3, the full variable domain is DVKVTQSSRYLVKRTGEKVFLECVQDMDHENMFWYRQDPGLGLRLIYFSYDVKMKEKGDIPEGYSVSREKKERFSLILESASTNQTSMYLCASSPRGRAQPQHFGDGTRLSIL.

A word on this clone: Germline is not matched at one junction end, which may reflect a read error. This sequence joins TRBV5-1 and TRBJ2-2; 9 bases line up with TRBD1. Germline V CDR1 and CDR2: SGHRS, YFSETQ. The CDR3 has 14 residues. CDR3 DNA: TGCGCCAGCAGTTTGGACAGGGGAACCGGGGAGCTGTTTTTT. Amino acid sequence: CASSLDRGTGELFF.

This rearrangement joins TRBV7-8 to TRBJ2-7; tentatively, D is TRBD1 (5 bases). Per the germline V gene, CDR1 is SGHVS and CDR2 is FQNEAQ. The CDR3 runs 13 residues. Deletions cut 5 bases from V and 0 bases from J, with 8 bases between. CDR3 residues: CASSLRDSYEQYF. In DNA, the CDR3 is TGTGCCAGCAGCCTCAGGGACTCCTACGAGCAGTACTTC.

The J gene is TRBJ1-5, the V gene TRBV28, with D perhaps TRBD1 (6 bases). With 4 bases removed from V and 7 bases from J, the gap between germline ends came to 17 bases. The germline gives CDR1 MDHEN, CDR2 SYDVKM. The CDR3 spans 15 residues. CDR3 in DNA: TGTGCCAGCAGTTCCCAGACAGGAGTCGTGCAGCCCCAGCATTTT. Its protein is CASSSQTGVVQPQHF.

This clone was seen a few times. V gene TRBV4-3 combines with J gene TRBJ2-7, with a weak D call TRBD1 (6 bases). Trimming removed 0 bases at V and 3 bases at J, with 15 bases between. Looked up from germline, CDR1 is LGHNA and CDR2 is YSLEER. This CDR3 contains 16 residues. The CDR3 reads CASSQEVKDSLYEQYF. The CDR3, as DNA: TGCGCCAGCAGCCAAGAAGTAAAGGACAGCCTCTACGAGCAGTACTTC.

About this clone itself: One end of the junction varies from germline; a read error may be responsible. The chain has TRBV6-1 and TRBJ2-2; D might be TRBD1 (6 bases). This CDR3 is built from 14 residues. CDR1 and CDR2 from the germline V gene are MNHNS and SASEGT. CDR3 region: CASREGQSTGELFF. CDR3 in DNA: TGTGCCAGCAGAGAAGGACAGTCCACCGGGGAGCTGTTTTTT.

The CDR3 sequence is CASSSDSYNSPLHF. The DNA of the CDR3 is TGTGCCAGCAGTTCTGACAGCTATAATTCACCCCTCCACTTT. The chain couples TRBV28 to TRBJ1-6; TRBD1 might be the D (5 bases). The germline V gene has CDR1 MDHEN and CDR2 SYDVKM. V was clipped by 4 bases and J by 3 bases, with 7 bases between them. CDR3 length equals 14 residues.

This clone was counted once. This rearrangement joins TRBV7-9 to TRBJ2-3; 7 nucleotides line up with TRBD1. Looked up from germline, CDR1 is SEHNR and CDR2 is FQNEAQ (reference sequence). This CDR3 region has 16 residues. The V and J ends lost 1 base and 1 base, in that order; junction bases with no gene match: 5. The CDR3 DNA sequence: TGTGCCAGCAGCTTAGGGGGACAGTGGGGCACAGATACGCAGTATTTT. Protein: CASSLGGQWGTDTQYF.

V usage is TRBV5-1 and J usage is TRBJ2-1; possibly TRBD2 for D (6 bases). CDR3 length: 17 amino acids. The V end lost 3 bases, the J end lost 3 bases, and 19 bases lay between the germline ends. Germline lookup yields CDR1 SGHRS and CDR2 YFSETQ. The CDR3 nucleotides read TGCGCCAGCAGCTCCCGGGACCGGGGAGGTGGCTACAATGAGCAGTTCTTC. It codes for CASSSRDRGGGYNEQFF.

J is TRBJ2-2 and V is TRBV18; no clear D gene. This CDR3 is 13 amino acids long. Germline V CDR1 and CDR2: KGHSH, LQKENI. The V and J ends lost 3 bases and 3 bases respectively, with 5 bases between them. The CDR3 DNA sequence: TGTGCCAGCTCACCTCGGGACACCGGGGAGCTGTTTTTT. Translating gives CASSPRDTGELFF. Using reference TRBV18 and TRBJ2-2 for the parts outside the CDR3, the full variable domain is NAGVMQNPRHLVRRRGQEARLRCSPMKGHSHVYWYRQLPEEGLKFMVYLQKENIIDESGMPKERFSAEFPKEGPSILRIQQVVRGDSAAYFCASSPRDTGELFFGEGSRLTVL.

The V gene is TRBV5-8, the J gene TRBJ2-6, with 7 bases matching TRBD1. The J segment lost 0 bases and the V segment lost 2 bases, leaving 2 bases of the junction unmatched. CDR3 size: 16 residues. Germline-derived CDR1 and CDR2 are SGHTS and YDEGEE. CDR3 coding DNA: TGTGCCAGCAGCTTCCCAGGGGGCTCTGGGGCCAACGTCCTGACTTTC. Its protein product is CASSFPGGSGANVLTF.

This rearrangement joins TRBV29-1 to TRBJ2-3, with TRBD2 as a possible D gene (6 bases). The CDR3 extends over 14 amino acids. Trimming pared 4 bases from V and 0 bases from J, leaving 11 bases between. CDR1 is SQVTM, CDR2 ANQGSEA, per germline. This CDR3 is CSVGSGVSTDTQYF. The DNA for the CDR3 is TGCAGCGTTGGTTCGGGAGTGAGCACAGATACGCAGTATTTT.

This clone was recorded once. The chain couples TRBV19 to TRBJ2-1; tentatively, D is TRBD2 (6 bases). The CDR3 totals 15 residues. The germline V and J ends were trimmed by 0 bases and 5 bases, with 11 bases remaining between them. Germline values: CDR1 LNHDA, CDR2 SQIVND (reference sequence). The CDR3 coding sequence is TGTGCCAGTAGTATAGACGGGAGTAGGAACAATGAGCAGTTCTTC. It codes for CASSIDGSRNNEQFF.

V and J are TRBV13 and TRBJ2-7; D perhaps matches TRBD2 (5 bases). Per the germline V gene, CDR1 is PRHDT and CDR2 is FYEKMQ (reference sequence). V lost 5 bases, J lost 4 bases, and 12 bases lay in between. This CDR3 contains 13 residues. CDR3 nucleotides: TGTGCCAGCAGCATCAACGGGGATTACGAGCAGTACTTC. Its protein is CASSINGDYEQYF.

The chain recombines TRBV10-3 with TRBJ2-3, with a tentative D call TRBD2 (6 bases). CDR3 size: 15 residues. V lost 6 bases and J 4 bases, leaving 17 bases between the germline ends. Germline-derived CDR1 and CDR2 are ENHRY and SYGVKD. The DNA for the CDR3 is TGTGCCATCAGCTACACCGGGAGTGGGGCAGATACGCAGTATTTT. Its protein product is CAISYTGSGADTQYF.

The V call is TRBV27, the J call TRBJ2-7; D remains ambiguous. There are 13 residues in the CDR3. The V and J ends lost 5 bases and 2 bases respectively, with 10 bases between them. Germline V gene lookup returns CDR1 MNHEY and CDR2 SMNVEV (reference sequence). This CDR3 reads CASSPRGPYEQYF. As DNA, the CDR3 is TGTGCCAGCAGTCCCCGCGGCCCCTACGAGCAGTACTTC.

The chain combines TRBV5-1 with TRBJ2-5, with D maybe TRBD1 (6 bases). This CDR3 is 14 amino acids long. The V gene lost 4 bases and the J gene lost 4 bases, with 14 bases spanning the gap. Germline CDR1 and CDR2: SGHRS and YFSETQ. The CDR3 loop reads CASSATQGTETQYF. For the CDR3, the DNA is TGCGCCAGCAGCGCCACGCAGGGGACAGAGACCCAGTACTTC.

This chain uses TRBV4-1 with TRBJ2-5; 8 bases align to TRBD2. The ends lost 0 bases at V and 5 bases at J; junction bases unmatched: 5. Germline-derived CDR1 and CDR2 are MGHRA and YSYEKL. The CDR3 extends over 15 amino acids. In DNA, the CDR3 is TGCGCCAGCAGCCAAGATCGGGGGGGAGGGGAGACCCAGTACTTC. Protein: CASSQDRGGGETQYF.

The chain joins TRBV5-4 to TRBJ2-7, with 14 bases lining up with TRBD2. CDR1 is SGHNT, CDR2 YYREEE, per germline (reference sequence). The CDR3 consists of 14 residues. The V and J ends lost 1 base and 7 bases, in that order; junction bases with no gene match: 1. As DNA, the CDR3 is TGTGCCAGCAGCTTGAGGACTAGCGGGGGGGAGCAGTACTTC. This translates into CASSLRTSGGEQYF.

V and J are TRBV7-2 and TRBJ2-7, with TRBD2 matching 9 bases. J was trimmed by 7 bases and V by 5 bases; bases with no gene match: 12. Germline V gene sequence: CDR1 SGHTA, CDR2 FQGNSA. This CDR3 has 15 residues. CDR3 DNA sequence: TGTGCCAGCAGCCCGAGACTAGCGGTTAAGGGTGAGCAGTACTTC. Translating it yields CASSPRLAVKGEQYF.

This chain uses TRBV7-9 with TRBJ2-3, with TRBD1 matching 9 bases. The CDR3 runs 16 residues. The germline V gene has CDR1 SEHNR and CDR2 FQNEAQ (reference sequence). The V and J ends lost 2 bases and 3 bases, in that order; junction bases with no gene match: 6. In DNA, the CDR3 is TGTGCCAGCAGCTTACCACGGACAGGGGCGACAGATACGCAGTATTTT. Its protein is CASSLPRTGATDTQYF.

V is TRBV28 and J is TRBJ1-2; D uncertain. Germline-derived CDR1 and CDR2 are MDHEN and SYDVKM. V dropped 4 bases and J dropped 5 bases, with 5 bases sitting between them. CDR3 length equals 11 residues. The CDR3 spells CASSSTYGYTF. The DNA of the CDR3 is TGTGCCAGCAGTTCAACTTATGGCTACACCTTC.

The chain couples TRBV7-9 to TRBJ2-2, with D possibly TRBD2 on 7 matching bases. CDR3 length: 15 residues. Germline-derived CDR1 and CDR2 are SEHNR and FQNEAQ (reference sequence). Trimming stripped 5 bases from V and 5 bases from J, with 15 bases between. The CDR3 nucleotides read TGTGCCAGCAGCACGGGGGGCCAGGGGACCGGGGAGCTGTTTTTT. Amino acids: CASSTGGQGTGELFF. Based on the CDR3 plus reference TRBV7-9 and TRBJ2-2, the full variable domain is DTGVSQNPRHKITKRGQNVTFRCDPISEHNRLYWYRQTLGQGPEFLTYFQNEAQLEKSRLLSDRFSAERPKGSFSTLEIQRTEQGDSAMYLCASSTGGQGTGELFFGEGSRLTVL.